This entry features one T cell receptor (beta chain) sequence. Antigen unknown. This record comes from a study of brain T cells in children with intractable seizures. The sample's time point: blood from clinic visit 5 months post-surgery; TSC patient then seizure free. Sequencing was limited to surgery cases with top T cell transcript signatures in brain tissue. Patients received at least one anti-epileptic drug before surgery. Study-wide findings and caveats: Viral specificity was inferred only from CDR3 similarity; HCMV serostatus was unknown. Clones missing pre-surgery may reflect undersampling of that blood sample.

TCRdb's table, derived via immunoSEQ multiplex PCR, lists solely in-frame clones and lacks some. The sample comprises 300,000 to 400,000 clones, more than 85% of which are singletons, and 4.5% to 7% rests with the top ten. The sample here was peripheral blood, taken approximately 5 months after surgery. This sequence was found in a boy under two years old with tuberous sclerosis and intractable seizures.

In DNA form, the CDR3 reads TGTGCCAGTAGTATAGATCGAAAGAGAACCCAGCCCCAGCATTTT. The encoded protein is CASSIDRKRTQPQHF. This chain connects TRBV19 to TRBJ1-5; D gene unclear. V lost 0 bases and J 7 bases, leaving 13 bases between the germline ends. Germline values: CDR1 LNHDA, CDR2 SQIVND (reference sequence). This CDR3 region has 15 residues.